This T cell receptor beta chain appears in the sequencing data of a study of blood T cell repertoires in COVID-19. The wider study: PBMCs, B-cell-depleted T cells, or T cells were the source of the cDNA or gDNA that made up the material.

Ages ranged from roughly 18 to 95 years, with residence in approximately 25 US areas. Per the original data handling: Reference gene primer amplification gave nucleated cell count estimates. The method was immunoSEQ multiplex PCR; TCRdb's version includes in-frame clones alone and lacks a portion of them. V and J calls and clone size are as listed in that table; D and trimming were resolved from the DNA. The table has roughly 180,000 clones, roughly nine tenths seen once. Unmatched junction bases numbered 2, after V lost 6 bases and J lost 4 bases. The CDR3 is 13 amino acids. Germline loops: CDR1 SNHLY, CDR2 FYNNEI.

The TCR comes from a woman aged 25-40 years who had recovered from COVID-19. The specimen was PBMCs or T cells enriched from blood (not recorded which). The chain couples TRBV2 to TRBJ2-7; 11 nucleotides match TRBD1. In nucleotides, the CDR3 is TGTGCCAGCAGGGGGGACAGGGGGTACGAGCAGTACTTC. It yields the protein CASRGDRGYEQYF.